This TCR beta chain emerged from a study of blood T cell repertoires in COVID-19. Study summary: COVID-19 samples collected from the United States, Italy and Spain covered acute and convalescent phases. PBMCs, B-cell-depleted T cells, or T cells provided the cDNA or gDNA that made up the material.

Source study methods: It was from reference gene primer amplification that nucleated cell counts were estimated. The repertoire was sequenced with immunoSEQ multiplex PCR; TCRdb's copy has only in-frame clones and lacks some. Clone size and V and J calls were adopted from that table, with D and trimming inferred from the DNA. This sample has some 120,000 clones, with 74% found just once. The CDR3 loop spans 16 amino acids. Trimming removed 6 bases from V and 1 base from J; junction bases left unmatched: 8. From germline, CDR1 is MDHEN and CDR2 SYDVKM. There are a few counts of this clone. Sample: peripheral blood. This rearrangement joins TRBV28 to TRBJ2-7, with 11 bases lining up with TRBD2. This TCR was sampled from a man in his 60s with acute or convalescent COVID-19. The CDR3 sequence: CASSETSGRGSYEQYF. The CDR3 nucleotides read TGTGCCAGCAGCGAAACTAGCGGGAGAGGGTCCTACGAGCAGTACTTC.